This TCR beta chain was documented in a study of Ad26.COV2.S vaccination and SARS-CoV-2 variants. Study-level information: The trial was COV1001 and the donor's arm was Ad26.COV2.S.

Study-level points and caveats: Spike-specific TCR breadth ran higher among vaccine recipients than placebo recipients.

Worth noting for this clone: The antigen remains undetermined.

V was cut by 0 bases and J by 4 bases, with 9 bases left in between. The CDR3 runs 14 residues. Germline lookup yields CDR1 MGHRA and CDR2 YSYEKL. Treatment denoted: over 15 received Ad26.COV2.S at low or high dose, single or two shots; roughly five received placebo; per-sample allocation not given. Material that was analyzed had been drawn on day 63 after the first vaccine or placebo injection. The assay was immunoSEQ multiplex PCR, and TCRdb's table has in-frame clones only and misses some. The sample lists approximately 450,000 clones, 80% to 95% seen once, with 12% in the top ten. The chain links TRBV4-1 to TRBJ2-5; D ambiguous. This receptor was obtained from a person aged 18-65 years who received the Ad26.COV2.S COVID-19 vaccine or a placebo. The source material was peripheral blood, sampled in a trial of Ad26.COV2.S vaccine versus placebo. The CDR3 here is CASSQEMFRETQYF. The CDR3, as DNA: TGCGCCAGCAGCCAAGAAATGTTTCGAGAGACCCAGTACTTC.